This TCR beta chain is from a study of blood T cell repertoires in COVID-19. The wider study: The samples span acute and convalescent COVID-19 from the United States, Italy and Spain.

The repertoire was sequenced with immunoSEQ multiplex PCR; TCRdb's copy has only in-frame clones and lacks some. Among approximately 440,000 clones listed, roughly 88% were seen once. Sequenced material: peripheral blood. The source of this sequence is a woman aged 45-65 years with COVID-19, enrolled during active disease.

CDR3 residues: CAISDPARGTGGYEQYF. In DNA, the CDR3 is TGTGCCATCAGTGATCCAGCAAGGGGGACAGGGGGCTACGAGCAGTACTTC. The chain employs TRBV10-3 and TRBJ2-7, with TRBD1 identical over 11 bases. With 3 bases clipped from V and 3 bases from J, the junction kept 10 bases outside the gene matches. Germline CDR1 ENHRY, CDR2 SYGVKD. The CDR3 loop spans 17 amino acids.